The sequence of this TCR beta chain was determined in a study of lymphopenia after photon versus proton radiotherapy. Study-wide results and caveats: Only patients who died were analyzed for survival; proton advantage is unproven. After the lymphocyte nadir, photon-treated repertoires showed oligoclonal expansion, especially of CD8+ Temra cells.

Produced via immunoSEQ multiplex PCR; TCRdb's table is partial and in-frame only. The sample has about 160,000 clones; roughly nine tenths are singletons. The germline V gene has CDR1 SGHRS and CDR2 YFSETQ. CDR3 length equals 15 residues. The germline V and J ends were trimmed by 0 bases and 4 bases, with 12 bases remaining between them. Comment on this clone: The antigen is not known.

The clonotype comes from a man between 50 and 59 years old with gastric cancer. This chain links TRBV5-1 with TRBJ2-3, with D uncertain. Material: peripheral blood, obtained from a patient treated with photon-based radiotherapy. CDR3 sequence reads: CASSLAVVSADTQYF. The CDR3 DNA follows: TGCGCCAGCAGCTTGGCCGTTGTATCGGCAGATACGCAGTATTTT. The whole variable domain, remainder taken from reference TRBV5-1 and TRBJ2-3, is KAGVTQTPRYLIKTRGQQVTLSCSPISGHRSVSWYQQTPGQGLQFLFEYFSETQRNKGNFPGRFSGRQFSNSRSEMNVSTLELGDSALYLCASSLAVVSADTQYFGPGTRLTVL.